Listed here is a single TCR beta chain. This clonotype was recorded many times. What antigen it recognizes has not been identified. The record has no base qualities; no much larger clone is one base away. These data come from a study of glioma-infiltrating T cells listed by TCRdb under 2016. At the level of the whole study: Sequencing of TCR alpha- and beta-chain repertoires was performed on glioma tissue, on non-neoplastic brain tissue, and on matched peripheral blood mononuclear cells. The paired cohort was made up of three low-grade glioma patients, 7 or 8 primary glioblastoma patients and three non-glioma patients who contributed non-neoplastic brain tissue. Each tissue-infiltrating repertoire was compared with the same patient's peripheral blood repertoire to measure divergence between tissue and blood T-cell populations.

Overall study outcomes, separate from this receptor: The group comparisons were based on small numbers of patients: three non-neoplastic, three low-grade glioma and roughly eight glioblastoma patients. VJ-independent divergence between tissue and blood was found to be below expectation in non-neoplastic patients but above expectation in all gliomas, particularly low-grade gliomas. Tissue and blood shared very few CDR3 sequences, a result attributed to high CDR3 diversity and limited sampling.

The CDR3 runs 14 amino acids, cysteine and phenylalanine included. Solely the CDR3 DNA is kept, with 42 bases framed from the first base. Reading the germline V gene gives CDR1 MNHEY and CDR2 SVGEGT. Cut back by 8 bases and 10 bases, the V and J ends lie 23 bases apart. TCR alpha and beta CDR3 regions were amplified with the iRepertoire nested amplicon-rescue multiplex PCR (arm-PCR) platform from RNA. The input for one-step reverse transcription and amplification was about 95-450 ng of either tissue mRNA or PBMC total RNA. Following bead purification, Illumina adapters were added by a secondary multiplex PCR, and the libraries were gel-purified between 200 and 400 bp. The libraries contained internal 6-nucleotide barcodes that were used for demultiplexing. Sequencing of libraries was performed on an Illumina MiSeq with 2x220 or 2x250 nucleotide paired-end reads. Concerning the study's data processing: FLASH 1.2.11 was used to merge paired reads, and BWA-MEM then aligned the reads to the GRCh37 human genome before TRA and TRB reads were extracted. For V and J assignment, an IMGT-derived reference of cassette sequences and CDR3 motifs that included pseudogenes was used. Three-frame translation of reads was performed, and productive CDR3s were defined as those with a C...FGXG motif and no stop codons. A clonotype was defined as a unique combination of a V-J cassette pair and a CDR3 amino acid sequence. Hamming distance filtering was applied to reads, with thresholds set by the sequence error rate of each sample in mapped regions. The public reads were quality trimmed at Q25 with fastp and then assembled into clones with MiXCR by TCRdb, keeping productive beta chains. Rows merge per CDR3 protein into single entries with the most common DNA and genes. In this record, the V and J calls reflect TCRdb's handling and not the investigators' own analysis. The sample data list about 110,000 distinct CDR3 sequences, and 25% of these were observed just once. Roughly 30% of the sample rests with the top ten.

This sequence originates from a human donor with low-grade glioma or glioblastoma, undergoing nonglioma brain surgery, or in good health (not recorded which). What was sequenced was glioma tissue, nonneoplastic brain tissue, or PBMCs (not recorded which). This chain joins TRBV6-2 or TRBV6-3 to TRBJ1-1; a weak D assignment points to TRBD1 (6 bases agree). The nucleotide sequence reads TGTGCCAGCTGGGGTTGGACAGACCGGATTATAGCTTTCTTT. This yields the protein CASWGWTDRIIAFF.